The entry below gives a single T cell receptor (beta chain) sequence along with its context. The target of this receptor is not known. Base-call qualities are not available, and no considerably larger clone is one nucleotide away. TCR beta chain sequences were generated from genomic DNA using the immunoSEQ assay. Per the authors' processing: CDR3 sequences that did not begin with the conserved framework cysteine at position 104 were removed manually. To get clonality, the normalized Shannon's Diversity Index was subtracted from one, giving values from 0 (maximal diversity) to 1 (oligoclonal). To check whether a given CDR3 had different frequencies in two samples, for example brain versus blood, chi-squared comparison-of-proportions tests were used. Public clonotypes were found through immuneACCESS searches, while the VDJdb browser was used to judge similarity to known antiviral clonotypes. TCRdb holds this immuneACCESS table with in-frame rearrangements only. Some clones are missing; in checked studies, unresolved V genes explain under half, and the rest has no known cause. The D gene and trimming were derived from the DNA, and the V and J assignments and clone size from that table. The sample includes some 64,000 clones, with roughly 95% observed a single time. The ten largest clones represent around 0.4% of the sample.

The data were taken from a study of brain T cells in children with intractable seizures (dated by TCRdb to the early 2020s). Background for the entire study: Resected brain tissue from 50 or so pediatric epilepsy surgery cases was initially screened for immune gene transcripts with a NanoString immunology panel. Among the roughly twelve selected surgery cases, eight also had pre-surgery blood sequenced, leaving four with brain tissue only. Findings and caveats that apply to the study as a whole: Viral specificity was inferred only from CDR3 sequence similarity, and patients' HCMV serostatus was unknown. Sequencing depth differed between pre- and post-surgery blood, so clones missing from the pre-surgery sample may reflect undersampling.

This specimen's time point label, interpreted: resected brain tissue, or blood drawn just prior to surgery. The surgery cases that showed the highest brain T cell transcript signatures were chosen for TCR beta chain sequencing of brain tissue, and of blood when it was available. Before surgery, the patients had been given at least one anti-epileptic drug. TCR-sequenced patients were children with drug-resistant epilepsy due to tuberous sclerosis complex, focal cortical dysplasia, Rasmussen encephalitis or hemimegalencephaly. Blood samples were drawn just before the epilepsy surgery. The Monarch genomic DNA purification kit was used to extract bulk genomic DNA from unsorted brain tissue and whole blood. The source is a boy in the first two years of life with focal cortical dysplasia and intractable seizures. Sequencing was performed on peripheral blood, taken at surgery.

Read as DNA, the sequence is TGTGCCAGTAGTTTTAGCGGGAGTGCGAACACCGGGGAGCTGTTTTTT. This translates into CASSFSGSANTGELFF. Recombination linked TRBV19 to TRBJ2-2; TRBD2 aligns with 9 central bases. Relative to germline, V is missing 5 bases and J is missing 0 bases, with 4 bases of the junction outside any gene match. The CDR3 runs 16 amino acids, cysteine and phenylalanine included. The kept DNA is CDR3 alone, 48 bases in frame from the first base. CDR1 and CDR2 were assigned from the germline V gene (reference sequence) as LNHDA and SQIVND. This CDR3, with the reference TRBV19 and TRBJ2-2 proteins standing in past its ends, gives the full variable domain DGGITQSPKYLFRKEGQNVTLSCEQNLNHDAMYWYRQDPGQGLRLIYYSQIVNDFQKGDIAEGYSVSREKKESFPLTVTSAQKNPTAFYLCASSFSGSANTGELFFGEGSRLTVL.